These 24 T cell receptor beta chains were all obtained from the same sample, sequenced in a study of metastatic and nonmetastatic thyroid tumors. Each patient went into thyroid surgery without having received any treatment. Through MiXCR, TCRdb re-clonotyped the PCR reads. The sample includes about 41,000 clones, roughly 26% of them seen just once. Source material: tumor tissue. The source of these receptors is a female donor with papillary thyroid cancer or a benign thyroid nodule (not recorded which). Some clones in this sample may be carry-over from other donors' samples.

This clone was detected only once. The V call is TRBV30, the J call TRBJ2-3; a possible D gene is TRBD2 (5 bases). V dropped 2 bases and J dropped 6 bases, with 18 bases sitting between them. Germline V gives CDR1 GTSNPN, CDR2 SVGIG (reference sequence). CDR3 length: 15 amino acids. The CDR3 DNA reads TGTGCCTGGAGTAAGATCACCGGACTGCTCGATACGCAGTATTTT. It specifies CAWSKITGLLDTQYF. Full variable domain (missing parts from reference TRBV30 and TRBJ2-3): SQTIHQWPATLVQPVGSPLSLECTVEGTSNPNLYWYRQAAGRGLQLLFYSVGIGQISSEVPQNLSASRPQDRQFILSSKKLLLSDSGFYLCAWSKITGLLDTQYFGPGTRLTVL.

This clone was counted at least ten times. The chain links TRBV20-1 to TRBJ2-7; perhaps D is TRBD1 or TRBD2 (5 bases each). There are 14 residues in the CDR3. V lost 1 base, J lost 7 bases, and 17 bases lay in between. In germline, CDR1 is DFQATT, CDR2 SNEGSKA (reference sequence). In nucleotides, the CDR3 is TGCAGTGCTAGAGTGAAGGGTACGTGGGGGGAGCAGTACTTC. This codes for CSARVKGTWGEQYF.

This clone was detected many times. The rearrangement uses TRBV7-2 and TRBJ2-1; 8 bases are a match to TRBD2. The CDR3 is 16 residues long. The V gene end was trimmed by 5 bases and the J gene end by 7 bases; junction bases not matched to a gene: 13. Germline V lookup: CDR1 SGHTA, CDR2 FQGNSA. CDR3 coding DNA: TGTGCCAGCAGCAAATACGGGGGGGCCTCGGGGAATGAGCAGTTCTTC. This gives the protein CASSKYGGASGNEQFF.

The chain couples TRBV14 to TRBJ2-7; 9 nucleotides line up with TRBD1. V dropped 1 base and J dropped 12; count of bases not matched to a gene: 28. In germline, CDR1 is SGHDN, CDR2 FVKESK. This CDR3 has 20 residues. CDR3 sequence (DNA): TGTGCCAGCAGCCAAGGAGGACAGGGGTCCCCTGTATCTCAGGTTGCCATGGCGTACTTC. Protein product: CASSQGGQGSPVSQVAMAYF. Complete variable domain (other parts from reference TRBV14 and TRBJ2-7): EAGVTQFPSHSVIEKGQTVTLRCDPISGHDNLYWYRRVMGKEIKFLLHFVKESKQDESGMPNNRFLAERTGGTYSTLKVQPAELEDSGVYFCASSQGGQGSPVSQVAMAYFGPGTRLTVT.

This clone was counted many times. The chain combines TRBV6-1 with TRBJ2-2; a possible D gene is TRBD2 (6 bases). Trimming left V 5 bases short and J 5 bases short, with 21 bases between. The CDR3 is 17 residues long. Germline V gene lookup returns CDR1 MNHNS and CDR2 SASEGT. CDR3 amino acids: CASSQLPPGLTTGELFF. Here the CDR3 DNA reads TGTGCCAGCAGTCAACTGCCCCCGGGACTGACGACCGGGGAGCTGTTTTTT.

The chain carries TRBV3-1 and TRBJ2-5, with no clear D. The CDR3 sequence is 12 residues long. Trimming took 3 bases from V and 4 from J, leaving 6 bases between them. Per germline, CDR1 LGHDT and CDR2 YNNKEL (reference sequence). The CDR3 protein is CASSQSGETQYF. The CDR3 nucleotides are TGTGCCAGCAGCCAGTCGGGAGAGACCCAGTACTTC.

This clone was counted ten times or more. The genes are TRBV12-3 or TRBV12-4 and TRBJ1-4; 8 positions match TRBD1. The V and J ends lost 6 bases and 8 bases, in that order; junction bases with no gene match: 5. The CDR3 contains 13 residues. The CDR3: CASRGQVREKLFF. In DNA, the CDR3 is TGTGCCAGCAGGGGACAGGTTAGGGAAAAACTGTTTTTT.

This clone was found a few times. J is TRBJ2-7 and V is TRBV28; D not resolved. V dropped 10 bases and J dropped 2 bases, with 12 bases sitting between them. The CDR3 is 12 amino acids. Germline-derived CDR1 and CDR2 are MDHEN and SYDVKM. The CDR3 protein is CATDSSAYEQYF. DNA for the CDR3: TGTGCCACCGATAGTTCTGCCTACGAGCAGTACTTC.

The chain links TRBV11-2 to TRBJ2-6; D may be TRBD2 (5 bases). Germline CDR1 is SGHAT and CDR2 is FQNNGV. The CDR3 has 18 amino acids. The V gene lost 3 bases and the J gene lost 3 bases, with 18 bases spanning the gap. In DNA, the CDR3 is TGTGCCAGCAGCTTCTCTGGGAGTCTTTGGCTTGGGGCCAACGTCCTGACTTTC. This encodes CASSFSGSLWLGANVLTF.

The chain has TRBV25-1 and TRBJ1-1; TRBD1 agrees at 8 bases. The CDR3 has 14 amino acids. V shed 7 bases and J 2 bases; nucleotides not matched to a gene: 6. Germline lookup yields CDR1 MGHDK and CDR2 SYGVNS. The CDR3 loop reads CASIPDRDNTEAFF. The CDR3 DNA is TGTGCCAGCATCCCGGACAGGGACAACACTGAAGCTTTCTTT.

This clone was found many times. The chain employs TRBV19 and TRBJ1-5; maybe TRBD1 (6 bases). Trimming took off 3 bases at V and 5 bases at J, with 8 bases between the two ends. This CDR3 spans 13 amino acids. Germline V CDR1 and CDR2: LNHDA, SQIVND (reference sequence). In nucleotides, the CDR3 is TGTGCCAGTAGTATTGGACAGTATCAGCCCCAGCATTTT. Translating gives CASSIGQYQPQHF.

This clone was found a few times. The rearrangement uses TRBV11-3 and TRBJ2-1; 8 bases are a match to TRBD2. The V and J ends lost 2 bases and 3 bases, in that order; junction bases with no gene match: 3. Germline V lookup: CDR1 SGHNT, CDR2 YENEEA. The CDR3 is 15 residues long. CDR3 amino acids: CASSLRLAGYNEQFF. For the CDR3, the DNA is TGTGCCAGCAGCTTACGGCTAGCGGGCTACAATGAGCAGTTCTTC.

A few counts support this clone. The chain employs TRBV12-3 or TRBV12-4 and TRBJ1-3; D is possibly TRBD1 (6 bases). The V gene lost 5 bases and the J gene lost 8 bases, with 16 bases spanning the gap. CDR3 length equals 14 residues. Here the CDR3 DNA reads TGTGCCAGCAGTCGAGGGGGGCAATGGTACACCATATATTTT. Its translation is CASSRGGQWYTIYF.

This clone was recorded many times. The chain recombines TRBV12-3 or TRBV12-4 with TRBJ2-1; no clear D gene. There are 15 residues in the CDR3. V dropped 8 bases and J dropped 0 bases, with 14 bases sitting between them. DNA for the CDR3: TGTGCCAGCTTCTCACCCCGGAGCTCCTACAATGAGCAGTTCTTC. Translation gives CASFSPRSSYNEQFF.

The chain is built from TRBV6-2 or TRBV6-3 and TRBJ2-7; D may be TRBD2 (5 bases). Trimming took off 2 bases at V and 2 bases at J, with 22 bases between the two ends. CDR1 MNHEY and CDR2 SVGEGT come from the germline V gene. The CDR3 totals 18 residues. Here the CDR3 reads CASSYPLGLAPTTYEQYF. In nucleotides, the CDR3 is TGTGCCAGCAGTTACCCACTCGGACTGGCGCCGACCACCTACGAGCAGTACTTC.

The V gene is TRBV5-1, the J gene TRBJ2-3; possible D gene TRBD1, 5 bases. The CDR3 consists of 13 residues. The germline gives CDR1 SGHRS, CDR2 YFSETQ. Trimming left V 9 bases short and J 3 bases short, with 14 bases between. This chain's CDR3 is CATSVQGTDTQYF. As DNA, the CDR3 is TGCGCCACCTCGGTCCAGGGTACAGATACGCAGTATTTT. The complete variable domain, with remaining parts taken from reference TRBV5-1 and TRBJ2-3, reads KAGVTQTPRYLIKTRGQQVTLSCSPISGHRSVSWYQQTPGQGLQFLFEYFSETQRNKGNFPGRFSGRQFSNSRSEMNVSTLELGDSALYLCATSVQGTDTQYFGPGTRLTVL.

The chain uses TRBV6-2 or TRBV6-3 and TRBJ2-4, with 9 bases fitting TRBD2. V lost 5 bases, J lost 1 base, and 0 bases stayed unmatched. There are 14 residues in the CDR3. Germline V CDR1 and CDR2: MNHEY, SVGEGT. CDR3 in DNA: TGTGCCAGCAGTAGCGGGAGGGCCAAAAACATTCAGTACTTC. Protein sequence: CASSSGRAKNIQYF.

This clone was observed many times. Other DNA sequences within the sample encode an identical CDR3. The CDR3 bases are TGTGCCAGCAGTTCCTCGTATGGACAGGGGTCGTACGAGCAGTACTTC. Translating it yields CASSSSYGQGSYEQYF. The chain couples TRBV6-5 to TRBJ2-7; 9 bases are shared with TRBD1. Trimming took 4 bases from V and 4 from J; bases not matched to a gene: 11. The CDR3 loop spans 16 amino acids. Germline CDR1 reads MNHEY; CDR2 reads SVGAGI.

This clone has at least ten counts. The chain is built from TRBV11-1 and TRBJ1-1; D is possibly TRBD1 (5 bases). In germline, CDR1 is SGHAT, CDR2 FQDESV (reference sequence). The CDR3 length is 17 residues. V lost 0 bases, J lost 1 base, and 15 bases lay in between. In nucleotides, the CDR3 is TGTGCCAGCAGCTTAGCGCAACTCCGGGGCGGGAACACTGAAGCTTTCTTT. Its translation: CASSLAQLRGGNTEAFF.

This clone occurred many times. This chain connects TRBV19 to TRBJ2-1; 12 bases match TRBD2. V lost 4 bases, J lost 3 bases, and 1 base stayed unmatched. This CDR3 spans 15 amino acids. The germline V gene has CDR1 LNHDA and CDR2 SQIVND (reference sequence). The CDR3 region is CASSKLAGGYNEQFF. The DNA of the CDR3 is TGTGCCAGTAGTAAACTAGCGGGGGGCTACAATGAGCAGTTCTTC.

This clone was observed a few times. The junction departs from germline at one end; a sequencing error may be responsible. The chain recombines TRBV7-2 with TRBJ2-7; D may be TRBD1 (6 bases). CDR1 and CDR2 from the germline V gene are SGHTA and FQGNSA. CDR3 length: 16 residues. The CDR3 loop reads CASSLAGGASSYEQYF. The CDR3 DNA is TGTGCCAGCAGCCTAGCTGGGGGCGCTAGCTCCTACGAGCAGTACTTC. The variable domain in full, completed from reference TRBV7-2 and TRBJ2-7, reads GAGVSQSPSNKVTEKGKDVELRCDPISGHTALYWYRQSLGQGLEFLIYFQGNSAPDKSGLPSDRFSAERTGGSVSTLTIQRTQQEDSAVYLCASSLAGGASSYEQYFGPGTRLTVT.

This clone was recorded a few times. The gene calls are TRBV12-3 or TRBV12-4 and TRBJ1-1, with D possibly TRBD1 on 5 matching bases. The CDR3 covers 14 residues. V was trimmed by 4 bases and J by 4 bases, leaving 13 bases between them. The CDR3 DNA is TGTGCCAGCAGTTCCGACAGCTGGGGCACTGAAGCTTTCTTT. It yields the protein CASSSDSWGTEAFF.

This clone was detected a few times. The chain couples TRBV6-4 to TRBJ1-1, with D maybe TRBD1 (6 bases). V gave up 4 bases and J gave up 4 bases, with 13 bases separating them. The CDR3 covers 14 residues. The V gene's germline CDR1 is MRHNA and CDR2 SNTAGT. Here the CDR3 reads CASSANQGSTEAFF. CDR3 DNA: TGTGCCAGCAGTGCGAACCAGGGGAGCACTGAAGCTTTCTTT.

The sample holds many counts of this clone. The chain links TRBV9 to TRBJ2-2; TRBD1 aligns across 9 bases. The V gene's germline CDR1 is SGDLS and CDR2 YYNGEE. The CDR3 loop spans 15 amino acids. V was clipped by 4 bases and J by 4 bases; unmatched bases: 5. The CDR3, as DNA: TGTGCCAGCAGCCCCCGGGACAGGGTCACCGGGGAGCTGTTTTTT. It codes for CASSPRDRVTGELFF.